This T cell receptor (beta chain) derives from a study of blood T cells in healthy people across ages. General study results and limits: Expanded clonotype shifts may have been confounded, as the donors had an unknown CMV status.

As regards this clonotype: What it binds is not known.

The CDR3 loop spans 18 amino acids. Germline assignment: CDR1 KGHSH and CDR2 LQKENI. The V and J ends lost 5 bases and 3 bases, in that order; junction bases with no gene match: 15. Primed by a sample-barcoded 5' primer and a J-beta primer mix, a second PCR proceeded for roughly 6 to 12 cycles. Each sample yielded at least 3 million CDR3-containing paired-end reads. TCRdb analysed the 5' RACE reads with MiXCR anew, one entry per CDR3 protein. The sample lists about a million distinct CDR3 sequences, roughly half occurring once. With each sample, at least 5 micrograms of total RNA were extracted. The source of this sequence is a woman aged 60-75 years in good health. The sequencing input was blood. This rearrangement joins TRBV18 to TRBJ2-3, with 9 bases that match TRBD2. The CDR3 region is CASSTLAGARSRTDTQYF. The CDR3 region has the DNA TGTGCCAGCTCAACACTAGCGGGCGCCCGGAGTCGGACAGATACGCAGTATTTT.